A selection of T cell receptor beta chains follows, all from one sample in a study of early T cells in non-severe SARS-CoV-2 infection. One entry per CDR3 protein results from TCRdb running MiXCR on the 5' RACE reads. Of 55,000 to 70,000 distinct CDR3 sequences in the sample, 8% to 10% were seen once. What was sequenced was whole blood. The origin of the receptors is an adult who was a healthcare worker with PCR-confirmed SARS-CoV-2 infection or an uninfected control (not recorded which). The CDR3 runs from the conserved cysteine through the conserved F or W. Fields, in order: clone size, J gene, V gene, D gene, CDR3 protein, CDR3 DNA. The D gene is left open where the match is weak. A row's size may be missing; if present it is once, few, many or a size class.

>few|TRBJ1-1|TRBV29-1|.
CSLSGLLPGHSSTEAFF
TGCAGCTTGTCGGGACTCTTGCCCGGCCACTCGTCCACTGAAGCTTTCTTT
>many|TRBJ2-7|TRBV3-1|.
CASSRAYEQYF
TGTGCCAGCAGCCGCGCCTACGAGCAGTACTTC
>many|TRBJ2-1|TRBV30|TRBD1
CAGGQGAEEQFF
TGTGCCGGGGGACAGGGGGCCGAGGAGCAGTTCTTC
>.|TRBJ2-3|TRBV6-5|TRBD1
CASMRPGTGNTNTQYF
TGTGCCAGCATGAGACCCGGGACAGGGAATACGAATACGCAGTATTTT
>.|TRBJ2-7|TRBV14|.
CASSHLSGRDGTREQYF
TGTGCCAGCAGCCACCTCAGCGGGCGGGACGGGACTCGGGAGCAGTACTTC
>.|TRBJ2-3|TRBV6-2/TRBV6-3|.
CASSYQGGRADTQYF
TGTGCCAGCAGTTACCAAGGGGGGCGTGCAGATACGCAGTATTTT
>.|TRBJ2-5|TRBV3-1|.
CASSRGQETQYF
TGTGCCAGCAGCCGAGGACAAGAGACCCAGTACTTC
>many|TRBJ2-7|TRBV7-9|.
CASSFSGVNYEQYF
TGTGCCAGCAGCTTTAGCGGAGTAAACTACGAGCAGTACTTC
>few|TRBJ2-2|TRBV9|TRBD2
CASTTRLAAGELFF
TGTGCCAGCACCACCCGACTAGCGGCCGGGGAGCTGTTTTTT
>many|TRBJ1-2|TRBV7-9|TRBD1
CASSRTVGQFPPF
TGTGCCAGCAGCCGAACCGTGGGACAGTTCCCTCCCTTC
>.|TRBJ2-1|TRBV27|.
CASSFGMGAGSSYNEQFF
TGTGCCAGCAGTTTTGGTATGGGGGCGGGCAGCTCCTACAATGAGCAGTTCTTC
>many|TRBJ2-5|TRBV25-1|TRBD2
CASRVGGNQETQYF
TGTGCCAGCCGTGTGGGGGGGAACCAAGAGACCCAGTACTTC
>many|TRBJ1-2|TRBV7-9|.
CASSRGPSDLGYGYTF
TGTGCCAGCAGCAGGGGACCTTCGGACCTAGGCTATGGCTACACCTTC
>many|TRBJ1-5|TRBV19|.
CASSIDGNQPQHF
TGTGCCAGTAGTATAGATGGCAATCAGCCCCAGCATTTT
>many|TRBJ2-1|TRBV19|TRBD2
CASKREKGPGEQFF
TGTGCCAGCAAGCGGGAGAAGGGTCCAGGTGAGCAGTTCTTC
>.|TRBJ1-5|TRBV28|.
CASTPPGNQPQHF
TGTGCCAGCACCCCCCCAGGCAATCAGCCCCAGCATTTT
>few|TRBJ1-5|TRBV27|.
CASSLGAGMGQPQHF
TGTGCCAGCAGTTTGGGCGCGGGCATGGGCCAGCCCCAGCATTTT
>.|TRBJ2-1|TRBV24-1|.
CATSDRQYFNNEQFF
TGTGCCACCAGTGATCGCCAGTACTTCAACAATGAGCAGTTCTTC
>many|TRBJ2-3|TRBV29-1|.
CSVEDQITDTQYF
TGCAGCGTTGAAGATCAGATCACAGATACGCAGTATTTT
>.|TRBJ2-3|TRBV15|TRBD1
CATSPSPGTGAPYTQYF
TGTGCCACCAGCCCCTCCCCCGGGACAGGGGCGCCTTATACGCAGTATTTT
>few|TRBJ1-5|TRBV9|.
CASIPTWGHSNQPQHF
TGTGCCAGCATCCCGACGTGGGGACATAGCAATCAGCCCCAGCATTTT
>.|TRBJ2-2|TRBV20-1|.
CSARDIRQGKDTGELFF
TGCAGTGCTAGAGATATAAGGCAGGGAAAGGACACCGGGGAGCTGTTTTTT
>.|TRBJ2-7|TRBV20-1|.
CSAEGEGVYEQYF
TGCAGTGCTGAAGGCGAGGGCGTCTACGAGCAGTACTTC
>many|TRBJ1-1|TRBV29-1|.
CSATQGPEAFF
TGCAGCGCTACACAGGGCCCTGAAGCTTTCTTT
>few|TRBJ2-2|TRBV19|.
CASSRFHGPGELFF
TGTGCCAGTAGTAGGTTTCACGGCCCAGGGGAGCTGTTTTTT
>.|TRBJ1-5|TRBV30|.
CALQQGKGQPQHF
TGTGCCTTGCAGCAGGGGAAGGGCCAGCCCCAGCATTTT
>many|TRBJ2-5|TRBV3-1|TRBD2
CASSQGLAGGEETQYF
TGTGCCAGCAGCCAAGGGTTAGCGGGGGGAGAAGAGACCCAGTACTTC
>many|TRBJ1-1|TRBV6-1|.
CASSRAQSTEAFF
TGTGCCAGCAGCCGGGCCCAGTCCACTGAAGCTTTCTTT
>.|TRBJ1-4|TRBV9|.
CASSPAQGYEKLFF
TGTGCCAGCAGCCCCGCCCAGGGGTACGAAAAACTGTTTTTT